This is a list of T cell receptor beta chains from one sample in a study of shared clonotypes between healthy human individuals. Repertoires were generated with immunoSEQ multiplex PCR, while TCRdb's copy carries only in-frame clones and drops some. The sample has 2 million to 2.5 million clones, around 95% seen once; the top ten hold more than 0.1%. Sequenced: naive CD4+ T cells sorted from blood. Every receptor here comes from a man between 18 and 35 years old in good health. Each CDR3 is given without its conserved first and last residue. The listing skips clone size in some rows; elsewhere it reads once, few, many or a size class.

j_call cdr3_length clone_size v_call cdr3_aa
TRBJ2-2 15 . TRBV14 ASSSLGEPLNTGELF
TRBJ1-1 13 . TRBV11-2 ASSPGTDLNTEAF
TRBJ1-6 12 . TRBV28 ASTLDRDNSPLH
TRBJ2-1 11 . TRBV11-3 ASSPTGGNEQF
TRBJ1-1 13 . TRBV18 ASSTTGVGGTEAF
TRBJ1-6 9 once TRBV5-6 ASSLGVTLH
TRBJ2-7 10 . TRBV23-1 ASTQRTYEQY
TRBJ2-7 15 . TRBV5-1 ASSLYPTGDNSYEQY
TRBJ1-6 11 . TRBV30 AWSPKENSPLH
TRBJ1-6 13 . TRBV5-1 ASSLNPQADSPLH
TRBJ2-5 13 . TRBV30 AWRRGGRAEETQY
TRBJ1-1 12 . TRBV28 ASSLFPQNTEAF
TRBJ2-7 12 . TRBV27 ASSSDAFSYEQY
TRBJ2-7 10 . TRBV5-1 ASSLVPDEQY
TRBJ1-3 12 . TRBV29-1 SVQPDRSGNTIY
TRBJ1-5 14 once TRBV15 ATSRDVGGDNQPQH
TRBJ1-2 10 . TRBV12-5 ASGLVNYGYT
TRBJ2-2 15 . TRBV6-1 ASSEPGLAGVTGELF
TRBJ1-6 12 . TRBV9 ASHRGGDNSPLH
TRBJ2-1 13 . TRBV5-1 ASSFPGAGFNEQF
TRBJ2-4 11 . TRBV25-1 ASRGKEENIQY
TRBJ1-5 13 . TRBV6-5 ASSYSGGGNQPQH
TRBJ2-5 13 . TRBV7-2 ASSLTSGAGETQY
TRBJ2-5 12 . TRBV10-1 ASARDREGETQY
TRBJ1-1 11 . TRBV7-9 ASSMRGDTEAF
TRBJ2-3 11 once TRBV10-2 ASGTGSSDTQY
TRBJ1-3 14 . TRBV6-1 ASREWAASSGNTIY
TRBJ1-5 13 . TRBV7-2 ASSLVTGVSQPQH
TRBJ1-3 12 . TRBV5-1 ASSAGQGGNTIY
TRBJ2-7 12 . TRBV6-1 ASRETSGHYEQY
TRBJ1-2 11 . TRBV6-1 ASSVTTGYGYT
TRBJ2-2 13 . TRBV18 ASSVATPNTGELF
TRBJ2-5 12 . TRBV18 ASSPRTVWETQY
TRBJ2-2 14 once TRBV11-3 ASSLVAGDYTGELF
TRBJ2-7 14 . TRBV4-1 ASSHSGTSDSYEQY
TRBJ1-1 12 . TRBV11-2 ASSLAGGNTEAF
TRBJ2-7 14 . TRBV4-2 ASSQGDQTGINEQY
TRBJ1-5 13 . TRBV19 ASAMKQGGNQPQH
TRBJ2-4 16 . TRBV5-1 ASSRGGGGSIVKNIQY
TRBJ2-2 13 once TRBV18 ASSPLSANTGELF
TRBJ1-2 10 . TRBV7-2 ASSATAYGYT
TRBJ2-7 13 . TRBV11-2 ASSSTGTVSYEQY
TRBJ2-2 12 . TRBV29-1 SAGSGGAAGELF
TRBJ1-2 16 . TRBV7-2 ASSLAWDGQRGLRGYT
TRBJ2-5 12 . TRBV2 ASSGRRNGETQY
TRBJ1-1 12 . TRBV6-5 ASRGGIMNTEAF
TRBJ2-3 10 . TRBV29-1 SARLGTDTQY
TRBJ2-3 14 . TRBV6-5 ASSYSGATSTDTQY
TRBJ2-3 13 . TRBV2 ASSDDGGSTDTQY
TRBJ2-5 15 . TRBV10-3 AISRWTSGGNQETQY
TRBJ2-1 12 . TRBV4-3 ASSPIQGNNEQF
TRBJ2-3 14 . TRBV19 ASSPLAGASTDTQY
TRBJ1-4 12 . TRBV28 ASSFRAGGEKLF